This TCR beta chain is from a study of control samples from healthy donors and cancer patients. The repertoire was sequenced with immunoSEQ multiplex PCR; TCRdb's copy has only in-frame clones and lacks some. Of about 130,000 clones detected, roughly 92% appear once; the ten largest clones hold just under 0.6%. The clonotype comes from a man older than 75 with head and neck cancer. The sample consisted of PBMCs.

CDR3 amino acids: CASSPDQGRVQETQYF. DNA of the CDR3: TGTGCCAGCAGCCCCGACCAGGGAAGGGTCCAAGAGACCCAGTACTTC. V gene TRBV5-4 combines with J gene TRBJ2-5; a possible D gene is TRBD1 (5 bases). This CDR3 has 16 amino acids. V lost 4 bases, J lost 1 base, and 17 bases lay in between. Looked up from germline, CDR1 is SGHNT and CDR2 is YYREEE (reference sequence).